This passage covers 14 T cell receptor beta chains from one sample sequenced in a study of CD8 T cells in Susac syndrome. The RNA, 0.5 to 1 ug, was put through reverse transcription using random hexamers. TCRdb independently ran MiXCR on the immunoSEQ multiplex PCR reads; one entry per CDR3 protein. The sample shows fewer than 200,000 distinct CDR3 sequences, approximately 95% of them seen only once. Sequenced material: CD4+ T cells from PBMCs. These receptors were taken from a human donor in good health.

The chain employs TRBV7-2 and TRBJ2-7; 8 positions match TRBD2. CDR3 length equals 16 residues. The germline V gene has CDR1 SGHTA and CDR2 FQGNSA. J gave up 0 bases and V 2 bases, and 6 bases lay outside the gene matches. The CDR3 DNA reads as TGTGCCAGCAGCTTAATTCGGAGCGGGAGCTCCTACGAGCAGTACTTC. It encodes CASSLIRSGSSYEQYF.

The chain is built from TRBV30 and TRBJ2-7; 10 bases line up with TRBD1. In germline, CDR1 is GTSNPN, CDR2 SVGIG (reference sequence). With 3 bases clipped from V and 2 bases from J, the junction kept 7 bases outside the gene matches. The CDR3 runs to 15 residues. The CDR3 DNA reads as TGTGCCTGGAGGGGGGGACAGGGGCCAACCTACGAGCAGTACTTC. Translating it yields CAWRGGQGPTYEQYF.

The rearrangement uses TRBV20-1 and TRBJ2-7, with 7 bases lining up with TRBD1. The CDR3 extends over 11 amino acids. With 4 bases clipped from V and 7 bases from J, the junction kept 4 bases outside the gene matches. Germline-derived CDR1 and CDR2 are DFQATT and SNEGSKA (reference sequence). CDR3 bases: TGCAGTGCTATGGGACAGAAGGAGCAGTACTTC. Residues: CSAMGQKEQYF.

The chain employs TRBV18 and TRBJ2-7; TRBD2 agrees at 7 bases. The CDR3 extends over 16 amino acids. Germline-derived CDR1 and CDR2 are KGHSH and LQKENI. The V segment lost 3 bases and the J segment 5 bases; nucleotides outside the gene matches: 13. The CDR3 protein is CASSPSPSGNFHEQYF. In nucleotides, the CDR3 is TGTGCCAGCTCACCTAGTCCCAGCGGGAATTTCCACGAGCAGTACTTC.

V is TRBV29-1 and J is TRBJ2-5; 8 nucleotides align to TRBD2. The CDR3 sequence is 14 residues long. Germline V gives CDR1 SQVTM, CDR2 ANQGSEA. V gave up 6 bases and J gave up 5 bases; unmatched junction bases: 11. In DNA form, the CDR3 reads TGCAGCGTCATTACCAGCGGGAGTGGGGAGACCCAGTACTTC. Its protein product is CSVITSGSGETQYF.

The V and J genes are TRBV7-3 and TRBJ2-7, with 7 bases identical to TRBD1. Germline CDR1 is SGHTA and CDR2 is FQGTGA. The CDR3 is 15 amino acids. The V and J ends lost 5 bases and 4 bases, in that order; junction bases with no gene match: 11. Here the CDR3 DNA reads TGTGCCAGCAGCCGCCTTCCCGGGACAGTGTACGAGCAGTACTTC. It translates to CASSRLPGTVYEQYF.

The rearrangement uses TRBV29-1 and TRBJ2-7, with D maybe TRBD1 (5 bases). The V gene's germline CDR1 is SQVTM and CDR2 ANQGSEA. There are 12 residues in the CDR3. V was clipped by 3 bases and J by 7 bases, with 13 bases between them. This chain's CDR3 is CSVEVGAWEQYF. The CDR3 DNA sequence: TGCAGCGTTGAGGTAGGGGCGTGGGAGCAGTACTTC.

The chain is built from TRBV4-3 and TRBJ2-3; 11 nucleotides align to TRBD2. Per germline, CDR1 LGHNA and CDR2 YSLEER. V was clipped by 5 bases and J by 4 bases; unmatched bases: 5. This CDR3 spans 15 amino acids. CDR3 nucleotides: TGCGCCAGCAGCGGACTAGCGGGTGGCTCAGATACGCAGTATTTT. This gives the protein CASSGLAGGSDTQYF.

This chain links TRBV30 with TRBJ1-2; maybe TRBD1 (6 bases). From germline, CDR1 is GTSNPN and CDR2 SVGIG (reference sequence). This CDR3 contains 15 residues. Trimming cost V 1 base and J 2 bases, with 14 bases left between them. CDR3 sequence: CAWSGANRENYGYTF. Written as DNA, the CDR3 is TGTGCCTGGAGTGGGGCGAACAGGGAAAACTATGGCTACACCTTC.

The chain recombines TRBV15 with TRBJ2-3, with 13 nucleotides matching TRBD2. V lost 5 bases and J lost 5; bases outside the gene matches: 7. The CDR3 runs 16 residues. Germline V gives CDR1 LNHNV, CDR2 YYDKDF (reference sequence). DNA of the CDR3: TGTGCCACCAGCTTCACACTAGCGGGAGGGGTAGATACGCAGTATTTT. Its translation is CATSFTLAGGVDTQYF.

The chain joins TRBV12-3 or TRBV12-4 to TRBJ2-7; D perhaps matches TRBD2 (6 bases). The length of the CDR3 is 12 residues. V dropped 8 bases and J dropped 4 bases, with 12 bases sitting between them. CDR3 in DNA: TGTGCCAGCTGGGGCGGGGCGTACGAGCAGTACTTC. Protein sequence: CASWGGAYEQYF.

This chain joins TRBV30 and TRBJ2-1; TRBD1 or TRBD2 may be the D gene (5 bases each). Trimming removed 1 base from V and 4 bases from J, with 8 bases in between. From germline, CDR1 is GTSNPN and CDR2 SVGIG (reference sequence). The CDR3 is 13 residues long. The CDR3 sequence is CAWSGDVYNEQFF. For the CDR3, the DNA is TGTGCCTGGAGTGGGGACGTTTACAATGAGCAGTTCTTC.

The rearrangement uses TRBV29-1 and TRBJ2-1, with 10 bases lining up with TRBD2. Germline loops: CDR1 SQVTM, CDR2 ANQGSEA. V was pared by 4 bases and J by 5 bases, with 8 bases of the junction left unmatched. The CDR3 is made up of 15 amino acids. For the CDR3, the DNA is TGCAGCGTTGTAGTCCTAGCGGGAGACAACAATGAGCAGTTCTTC. It translates to CSVVVLAGDNNEQFF.

The gene calls are TRBV30 and TRBJ1-5, with D possibly matching TRBD1 (5 bases). Germline CDR1 is GTSNPN and CDR2 is SVGIG (reference sequence). The V end was cut by 5 bases, the J end by 2 bases, with 10 bases between. This CDR3 is built from 13 residues. CDR3 nucleotide sequence: TGTGCCTGGGCCGGGGGGGGCAATCAGCCCCAGCATTTT. This codes for CAWAGGGNQPQHF.